This T cell receptor (beta chain) comes out of a study of spatial heterogeneity in lung cancer. The study, taken as a whole, reports: Tumoral mutation counts were tracked by counts of expanded intratumoral alpha and beta TCRs.

TCRdb processed the 5' RACE reads anew with MiXCR; each CDR3 protein has one entry. The sample contains 13,000 or so distinct CDR3 sequences, about 4.6% of which appear only once. CDR3 size: 15 residues. The V gene's germline CDR1 is SGHAT and CDR2 FQNNGV. Details on this clonotype: Antigen: not known. This could be a read error, since a much larger clone is one nucleotide away. This beta chain is a stray sequence in a library constructed for alpha chains; its clone size is not meaningful.

Specified time point: sample taken at primary tumor resection. The sequence derives from a male donor with early-stage non-small cell lung cancer. This chain connects TRBV11-2 to TRBJ1-5; tentatively, D is TRBD1 (5 bases). Specimen: lung tumor tissue, collected at surgery. CDR3 nucleotide sequence: TGTGCCAGCGGCTTAGGAGGCAGGGTCAATCAGCCCCAGCATTTT. Translated, it gives CASGLGGRVNQPQHF.